The rows below give T cell receptor beta chains drawn from one sample of a study of cytomegalovirus exposure and HLA in healthy donors. Clones were sequenced by immunoSEQ multiplex PCR, and TCRdb holds only the in-frame ones, with some missing. The top ten clones hold about 3% of a sample with approximately 220,000 clones, more than 75% of them seen once. The sample was PBMCs. These receptors all stem from a man aged 18-30 years in good health and CMV-seronegative. CDR3s include the opening cysteine and the closing phenylalanine or tryptophan. D genes are given only for firm matches. The listing skips clone size in some rows; elsewhere it reads once, few, many or a size class.

.	.	TRBV28	TRBJ2-3	CASSLDSGTQYF	TGTGCCAGCAGTTTGGACAGCGGCACGCAGTATTTT
.	.	TRBV2	TRBJ2-5	CASSAQETQYF	TGTGCCAGCAGTGCGCAAGAGACCCAGTACTTC
.	TRBD1	TRBV19	TRBJ1-4	CASRQGAVNEKLFF	TGTGCCAGTAGACAGGGGGCGGTTAATGAAAAACTGTTTTTT
.	.	TRBV4-1	TRBJ2-2	CASSYIQGAGTGELFF	TGCGCCAGCAGCTACATACAGGGTGCTGGGACCGGGGAGCTGTTTTTT
.	.	TRBV4-1	TRBJ1-1	CASGYAGDYTEAFF	TGCGCCAGCGGATACGCCGGGGACTACACTGAAGCTTTCTTT
.	TRBD1	TRBV29-1	TRBJ1-1	CSGVTGTGRTEAFF	TGCAGCGGTGTAACCGGGACAGGGAGGACTGAAGCTTTCTTT
.	.	TRBV13	TRBJ2-1	CASSLGIYEQFF	TGTGCCAGCAGCTTAGGCATTTATGAGCAGTTCTTC
.	.	TRBV28	TRBJ2-7	CASRTPGDEQYF	TGTGCCAGCAGAACACCCGGGGACGAGCAGTACTTC
.	.	TRBV2	TRBJ2-5	CASSGLEAQETQYF	TGTGCCAGCAGTGGCCTGGAGGCCCAAGAGACCCAGTACTTC
few	TRBD1	TRBV30	TRBJ1-2	CAWSAGHRGRDYGYTF	TGTGCCTGGAGTGCAGGGCACAGGGGCCGCGACTATGGCTACACCTTC
.	TRBD1	TRBV27	TRBJ1-1	CASSSGGANTEAFF	TGTGCCAGCAGTTCAGGGGGCGCGAACACTGAAGCTTTCTTT
.	.	TRBV4-3	TRBJ2-5	CASSHGETQYF	TGCGCCAGCAGCCACGGGGAGACCCAGTACTTC
once	TRBD2	TRBV4-3	TRBJ2-3	CASSQGLSSGGKDTQYF	TGCGCCAGCAGCCAAGGATTGTCTAGCGGGGGGAAAGATACGCAGTATTTT
.	TRBD1	TRBV7-8	TRBJ2-7	CASGKGQGDYEQYF	TGTGCCAGCGGTAAGGGACAGGGGGACTACGAGCAGTACTTC
.	.	TRBV30	TRBJ2-3	CAGGQFTDTQYF	TGTGCCGGGGGACAATTCACAGATACGCAGTATTTT
.	.	TRBV27	TRBJ1-5	CASSLIGQPQHF	TGTGCCAGCAGTCTGATCGGGCAGCCCCAGCATTTT
.	.	TRBV11-2	TRBJ2-7	CASSLIGGAAPYEQYF	TGTGCCAGCAGCTTAATTGGAGGAGCAGCCCCCTACGAGCAGTACTTC
.	.	TRBV7-9	TRBJ2-1	CASSLDYYEQFF	TGTGCCAGCAGTCTAGACTATTATGAGCAGTTCTTC
.	.	TRBV9	TRBJ2-5	CASSPPGGTSRWETQYF	TGTGCCAGCAGCCCCCCAGGGGGGACTAGTCGATGGGAGACCCAGTACTTC
.	.	TRBV29-1	TRBJ2-7	CSAVGRVSEQYF	TGCAGCGCCGTCGGCAGGGTGAGCGAGCAGTACTTC
.	.	TRBV18	TRBJ2-7	CASSPIPGTIGYYEQYF	TGTGCCAGCTCACCAATTCCGGGAACGATAGGGTACTACGAGCAGTACTTC
.	TRBD2	TRBV5-1	TRBJ2-1	CASIRVAGGPSSYNEQFF	TGCGCCAGCATCCGGGTAGCGGGAGGGCCTTCGTCCTACAATGAGCAGTTCTTC
.	TRBD2	TRBV4-1	TRBJ2-7	CASSRLAGYEQYF	TGCGCCAGCAGCAGACTAGCGGGCTACGAGCAGTACTTC
.	.	TRBV15	TRBJ1-1	CATSSPQGGPNTEAFF	TGTGCCACCAGCTCCCCTCAAGGGGGTCCCAACACTGAAGCTTTCTTT
.	TRBD2	TRBV7-3	TRBJ2-5	CASSAGTSGSQETQYF	TGTGCCAGCAGCGCCGGGACTAGCGGGAGTCAAGAGACCCAGTACTTC
.	TRBD1	TRBV9	TRBJ2-1	CASSSTGVPNEQFF	TGTGCCAGCAGCTCTACAGGGGTCCCCAATGAGCAGTTCTTC
.	TRBD2	TRBV4-2	TRBJ2-4	CASSQGTSGRALSKNIQYF	TGTGCCAGCAGCCAGGGGACTAGCGGGAGGGCCCTGTCCAAAAACATTCAGTACTTC
once	.	TRBV28	TRBJ2-1	CASSPGIPRLF	TGTGCCAGCAGCCCGGGGATACCTAGGCTCTTC
.	.	TRBV4-3	TRBJ2-7	CASSQDRQDNYEQYF	TGCGCCAGCAGCCAAGACCGACAGGACAACTACGAGCAGTACTTC
once	TRBD1	TRBV5-1	TRBJ2-7	CASSLTGTAPHEQYF	TGCGCCAGCAGCTTGACCGGGACAGCGCCCCACGAGCAGTACTTC
few	.	TRBV6-5	TRBJ1-2	CASSSRPGGYTF	TGTGCCAGCAGCTCTCGTCCCGGTGGCTACACCTTC
once	.	TRBV9	TRBJ1-2	CASSVPRPGADGYTF	TGTGCCAGCAGCGTACCCAGGCCAGGGGCGGATGGCTACACCTTC
.	.	TRBV27	TRBJ1-5	CASSPLSISKSNQPQHF	TGTGCCAGCAGTCCTTTGTCTATATCAAAAAGCAATCAGCCCCAGCATTTT
.	.	TRBV27	TRBJ2-7	CASKQRDWRYEQYF	TGTGCCAGCAAGCAAAGGGACTGGCGCTACGAGCAGTACTTC
.	.	TRBV7-8	TRBJ2-7	CASTPRGSPYEQYF	TGTGCCAGCACCCCCCGAGGCAGCCCCTACGAGCAGTACTTC
.	TRBD1	TRBV7-2	TRBJ2-7	CASSFGTGGAYEQYF	TGTGCCAGCAGCTTTGGGACAGGGGGGGCCTACGAGCAGTACTTC